The T cell receptor beta chain described here comes from a study of blood T cell repertoires in COVID-19. Background on the study: Acute-phase and convalescent COVID-19 samples originated in the United States, Italy and Spain. Sources were T cells, B-cell-depleted T cells, or PBMCs; the material itself was cDNA or gDNA.

Authors' data handling: The authors estimated nucleated cell counts from reference gene primer amplification. Repertoires were generated with immunoSEQ multiplex PCR, while TCRdb's copy carries only in-frame clones and drops some. V, J and clone size reflect that table, while D and trimming were determined from the DNA. The sample yields 150,000 to 200,000 clones, around 80% seen once. This clonotype was obtained from a man aged 60 to 75 with acute or convalescent COVID-19. Sequenced material: peripheral blood.

The DNA for the CDR3 is TGTGCCACCAGTGATGCCAGGACAGGGGACACTGAAGCTTTCTTT. Encoded protein: CATSDARTGDTEAFF. The chain has TRBV24-1 and TRBJ1-1; 9 bases are shared with TRBD1. The CDR3 covers 15 residues. Trimming removed 3 bases from V and 3 bases from J; junction bases left unmatched: 4. Germline V gives CDR1 KGHDR, CDR2 SFDVKD.